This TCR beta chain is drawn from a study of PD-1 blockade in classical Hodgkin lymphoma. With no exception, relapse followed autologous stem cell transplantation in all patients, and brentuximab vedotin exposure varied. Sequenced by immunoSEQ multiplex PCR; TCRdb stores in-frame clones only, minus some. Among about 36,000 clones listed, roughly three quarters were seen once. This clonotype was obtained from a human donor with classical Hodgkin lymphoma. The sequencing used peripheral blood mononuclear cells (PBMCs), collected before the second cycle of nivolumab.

This chain's CDR3 is CAWSPLGEAFF. The CDR3 nucleotides are TGTGCCTGGAGTCCTCTTGGTGAAGCTTTCTTT. The chain employs TRBV30 and TRBJ1-1; D is ambiguous. V was cut by 2 bases and J by 7 bases, with 8 bases left in between. The germline V gene encodes CDR1 GTSNPN and CDR2 SVGIG (reference sequence). The CDR3 consists of 11 residues.